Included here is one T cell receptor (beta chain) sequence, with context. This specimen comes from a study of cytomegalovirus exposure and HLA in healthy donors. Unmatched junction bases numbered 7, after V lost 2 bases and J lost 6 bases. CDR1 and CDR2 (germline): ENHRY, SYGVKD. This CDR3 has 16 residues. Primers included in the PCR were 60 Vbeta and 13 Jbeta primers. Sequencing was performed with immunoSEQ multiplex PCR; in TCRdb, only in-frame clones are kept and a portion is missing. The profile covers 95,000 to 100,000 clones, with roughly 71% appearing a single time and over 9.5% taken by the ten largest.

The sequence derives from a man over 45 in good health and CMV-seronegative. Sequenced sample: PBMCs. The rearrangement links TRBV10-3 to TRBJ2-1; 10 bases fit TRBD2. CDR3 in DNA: TGTGCCATCAGTGAGAAAGGAGCGGGAGGGGGCAATGAGCAGTTCTTC. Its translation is CAISEKGAGGGNEQFF.